The TCR beta chain described here comes from a study of T cell changes during pregnancy in multiple sclerosis. V dropped 3 bases and J dropped 1; count of bases not matched to a gene: 4. The length of the CDR3 is 15 residues. CDR1 and CDR2 from the germline V gene are SGHNT and YYREEE (reference sequence). Profiled with immunoSEQ multiplex PCR; TCRdb holds only in-frame clones, not every one. The sample lists about 57,000 clones; under 95% were seen once. The sequences come from peripheral blood, collected after pregnancy. This receptor was obtained from a female donor in good health, enrolled as a control in a pregnancy study. The chain links TRBV5-4 to TRBJ1-1; TRBD1 agrees at 9 bases. CDR3 protein: CASSWPGQGNTEAFF. CDR3 nucleotides: TGTGCCAGCAGCTGGCCGGGACAGGGGAACACTGAAGCTTTCTTT.